This T cell receptor beta chain was sequenced during a study of T cell responses to AZD1222 COVID-19 vaccine. Study-wide points: Reportedly, nearly half of unique spike TCRs recognized epitopes outside B.1.351/B.1.1.7 mutations.

The data were produced by immunoSEQ multiplex PCR, yet TCRdb's version contains in-frame clones alone and is incomplete. The table lists about 86,000 clones, roughly 90% of them singletons. Regarding this clone: Antigen: not known.

Second-dose groups at about 4 or about 12 weeks were pooled. In germline, CDR1 is SGHTA, CDR2 FQGNSA. V was cut by 1 base and J by 5 bases, with 17 bases left in between. This CDR3 contains 16 residues. This TCR was sampled from an adult who received the AZD1222 COVID-19 vaccine. The chain joins TRBV7-2 to TRBJ2-5, with no clear D. The source was peripheral blood, collected 28 days after the second AZD1222 dose. The CDR3 DNA reads TGTGCCAGCAGCTTAGATCACGGACCTTCCGGTGAGACCCAGTACTTC. Translation: CASSLDHGPSGETQYF.